This T cell receptor beta chain was observed in a study of cytomegalovirus exposure and HLA in healthy donors. The PCR contained 60 Vbeta and 13 Jbeta primers. Assay: immunoSEQ multiplex PCR; the TCRdb copy retains only in-frame clones and omits some. This sample has roughly 90,000 clones; 78% occur once, and the top ten carry approximately 4.6%. Germline CDR1 SEHNR, CDR2 FQNEAQ (reference sequence). With 1 base clipped from V and 4 bases from J, the junction kept 2 bases outside the gene matches. The CDR3 has 14 residues. This clonotype was sampled from a woman in her thirties or forties in good health and CMV-seropositive. What was sequenced was PBMCs. V gene TRBV7-9 combines with J gene TRBJ2-5; 8 bases are a match to TRBD1. Here the CDR3 reads CASSLEDRGETQYF. In nucleotides, the CDR3 is TGTGCCAGCAGCTTAGAAGACAGGGGAGAGACCCAGTACTTC. The full variable domain, with the rest looked up from reference TRBV7-9 and TRBJ2-5, is DTGVSQNPRHKITKRGQNVTFRCDPISEHNRLYWYRQTLGQGPEFLTYFQNEAQLEKSRLLSDRFSAERPKGSFSTLEIQRTEQGDSAMYLCASSLEDRGETQYFGPGTRLLVL.